Listed below are T cell receptor beta chains from one sample, sequenced in a study of OX40 agonist ivuxolimab in advanced cancers. The assay was immunoSEQ multiplex PCR, and TCRdb's table has in-frame clones only and misses some. The profile covers 70,000 or so clones, with around 90% appearing a single time and about 14% taken by the ten largest. The specimen comprised CD4+ or CD8+ T cells sorted from blood, sampled in a trial of the OX40 agonist ivuxolimab. Receptor source: an adult with an advanced solid tumor such as melanoma, head and neck, liver or kidney cancer. Both conserved end residues are part of each CDR3. A D gene is named only where the DNA matches it firmly. Not all rows give a size; the values are once, few, many and, for expanded clones, a class.

cdr3_nt	cdr3_aa	d_call	j_call	clone_size	v_call
TGTGCCAGTAGATGGGGGTCCAATGAGCAGTTCTTC	CASRWGSNEQFF	.	TRBJ2-1	.	TRBV19
TGTGCCAGCGTAGGGAACCTCTCTGGAAACACCATATATTTT	CASVGNLSGNTIYF	.	TRBJ1-3	once	TRBV28
TGCGCCAGCAGCGGCTCAGGGAGCTCCTACGAGCAGTACTTC	CASSGSGSSYEQYF	.	TRBJ2-7	.	TRBV5-1
TGTGCCAGCCGAGGTGGCAATCAGCCCCAGCATTTT	CASRGGNQPQHF	.	TRBJ1-5	.	TRBV27
TGTGCCAGCAGCTTAGTAACCTACGAGCAGTACTTC	CASSLVTYEQYF	.	TRBJ2-7	.	TRBV11-2
TGTGCCAGTAGTATATACCCAGGGAAAGAGACCCAGTACTTC	CASSIYPGKETQYF	.	TRBJ2-5	.	TRBV19
TGTGCCAGCAGCGTAGCTCCGGACAGCTCCTACGAGCAGTACTTC	CASSVAPDSSYEQYF	.	TRBJ2-7	.	TRBV9
TGTGCCAGCAGCCAAGATGGGGGTTGGACAGGGGCGAACACCGGGGAGCTGTTTTTT	CASSQDGGWTGANTGELFF	TRBD1	TRBJ2-2	.	TRBV4-2
TGTGCCAGCAGTTTAAACCCCATAGGACCTGGGGCCAACGTCCTGACTTTC	CASSLNPIGPGANVLTF	.	TRBJ2-6	.	TRBV27
TGTGCCAGCAGCTTCGTAGGGACAGGGGGCGATACGCAGTATTTT	CASSFVGTGGDTQYF	TRBD1	TRBJ2-3	.	TRBV5-6
TGTGCCAGCAGCCCCCGGAAGACCTTAGCTGCTACAGATACGCAGTATTTT	CASSPRKTLAATDTQYF	.	TRBJ2-3	.	TRBV28
TGTGCCAGTGGGGGGAATACGCAGTATTTT	CASGGNTQYF	.	TRBJ2-3	.	TRBV6-5
TGTGCCAGCGTCTCAGCTACGAAAGAAGCTTTCTTT	CASVSATKEAFF	.	TRBJ1-1	.	TRBV2
TGCGCCAGCAGCTTGGGTACTAGCAGTGGGAATGAGCAGTTCTTC	CASSLGTSSGNEQFF	.	TRBJ2-1	.	TRBV5-1
TGCGCCAGCAGCCAAGATCGACCAACCGGGGAGCTGTTTTTT	CASSQDRPTGELFF	.	TRBJ2-2	.	TRBV4-3
TGTGCCAGCAGCCCGGGACGGCGCAATGAAGCTTTCTTT	CASSPGRRNEAFF	.	TRBJ1-1	.	TRBV25-1
TGTGCCAGCGGTAGGGTTGGTGGCAATTCACCCCTCCACTTT	CASGRVGGNSPLHF	.	TRBJ1-6	.	TRBV27
TGTGCCAGCAGCGGCTACGAGCAGTACTTC	CASSGYEQYF	.	TRBJ2-7	.	TRBV11-2
TGTGCCAGCAGCTTCGGGACAGGGAATTTTAACTATGGCTACACCTTC	CASSFGTGNFNYGYTF	TRBD1	TRBJ1-2	.	TRBV11-3
TGTGCCAGCAGTTTATTTTCGGGACATCATGGCTACACCTTC	CASSLFSGHHGYTF	.	TRBJ1-2	.	TRBV27
TGTGCCAGCAGTGAAGCATCGGAGACAGCGGCCCAAGAGACCCAGTACTTC	CASSEASETAAQETQYF	.	TRBJ2-5	.	TRBV2
TGTGCCAGCAGTTACTCGAGGACTAACTATGGCTACACCTTC	CASSYSRTNYGYTF	.	TRBJ1-2	.	TRBV6-5
TGTGCCACCGCACTAGCGGGGGAACAAGAGACCCAGTACTTC	CATALAGEQETQYF	TRBD2	TRBJ2-5	.	TRBV7-9
TGTGCCAGCAGCTCCCCAACTAGTGATGAGCAGTTCTTC	CASSSPTSDEQFF	.	TRBJ2-1	.	TRBV7-9
TGTGCCAGCAGCTTAGCCGGACTAGTGGGATACAATGAGCAGTTCTTC	CASSLAGLVGYNEQFF	TRBD2	TRBJ2-1	once	TRBV7-2
TGTGCCACCAGCAGAGATAGGGACAGCATCAATGAGCAGTTCTTC	CATSRDRDSINEQFF	TRBD1	TRBJ2-1	once	TRBV15
TGCAGCGTTGAAGATGGTAACAGCCTGAACCGCTACACCTTC	CSVEDGNSLNRYTF	.	TRBJ1-2	.	TRBV29-1
TGTGCCAGCAGTGAACAGGGCACAGATACGCAGTATTTT	CASSEQGTDTQYF	.	TRBJ2-3	.	TRBV6-1
TGTGCCAGCAGCGCCTACAACAGAGGCGGGGAGCTGTTTTTT	CASSAYNRGGELFF	.	TRBJ2-2	.	TRBV7-2